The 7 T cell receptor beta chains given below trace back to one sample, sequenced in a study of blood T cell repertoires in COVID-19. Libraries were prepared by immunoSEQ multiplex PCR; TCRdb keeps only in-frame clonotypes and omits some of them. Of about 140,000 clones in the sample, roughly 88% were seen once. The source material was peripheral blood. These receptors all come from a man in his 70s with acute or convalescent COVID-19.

The CDR3 reads CASSFPGQGLYEQYF. CDR3 bases: TGTGCCAGCAGTTTCCCGGGACAGGGTCTCTACGAGCAGTACTTC. V gene TRBV27 combines with J gene TRBJ2-7, with 9 bases identical to TRBD1. J gave up 3 bases and V 3 bases, and 6 bases lay outside the gene matches. This CDR3 spans 15 amino acids. The germline V gene encodes CDR1 MNHEY and CDR2 SMNVEV (reference sequence).

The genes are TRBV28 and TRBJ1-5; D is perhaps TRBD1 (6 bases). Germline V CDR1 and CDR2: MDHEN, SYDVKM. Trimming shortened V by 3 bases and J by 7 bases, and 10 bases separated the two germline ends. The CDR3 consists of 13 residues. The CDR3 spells CASSFQGSQPQHF. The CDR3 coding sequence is TGTGCCAGCAGTTTCCAGGGGTCCCAGCCCCAGCATTTT.

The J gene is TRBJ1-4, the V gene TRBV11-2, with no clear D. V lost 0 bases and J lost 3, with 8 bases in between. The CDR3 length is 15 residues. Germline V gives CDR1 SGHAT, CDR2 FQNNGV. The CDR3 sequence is CASSLDNKSNEKLFF. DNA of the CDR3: TGTGCCAGCAGCTTAGATAACAAATCTAATGAAAAACTGTTTTTT.

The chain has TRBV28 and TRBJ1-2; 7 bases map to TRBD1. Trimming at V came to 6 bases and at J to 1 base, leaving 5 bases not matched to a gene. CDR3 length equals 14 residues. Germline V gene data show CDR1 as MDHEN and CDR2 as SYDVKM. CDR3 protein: CASRLQGVNYGYTF. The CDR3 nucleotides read TGTGCCAGCAGACTCCAGGGGGTTAACTATGGCTACACCTTC.

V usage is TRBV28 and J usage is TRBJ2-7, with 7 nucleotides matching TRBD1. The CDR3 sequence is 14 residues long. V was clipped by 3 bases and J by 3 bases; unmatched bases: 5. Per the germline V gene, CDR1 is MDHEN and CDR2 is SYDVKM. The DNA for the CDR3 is TGTGCCAGCAGTTTGACAGGGCAGAACTACGAGCAGTACTTC. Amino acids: CASSLTGQNYEQYF.

The CDR3 DNA is TGTGCCAGCAGTGCCAGGGGGCAGGGACAGCCCCAGCATTTT. Translated, it gives CASSARGQGQPQHF. The chain uses TRBV2 and TRBJ1-5, with 8 bases that match TRBD1. From germline, CDR1 is SNHLY and CDR2 FYNNEI. Germline trimming cut 4 bases from V and 7 bases from J; bases unmatched to any gene: 6. CDR3 length: 14 residues. The full variable domain, its missing parts supplied by reference TRBV2 and TRBJ1-5, is EPEVTQTPSHQVTQMGQEVILRCVPISNHLYFYWYRQILGQKVEFLVSFYNNEISEKSEIFDDQFSVERPDGSNFTLKIRSTKLEDSAMYFCASSARGQGQPQHFGDGTRLSIL.

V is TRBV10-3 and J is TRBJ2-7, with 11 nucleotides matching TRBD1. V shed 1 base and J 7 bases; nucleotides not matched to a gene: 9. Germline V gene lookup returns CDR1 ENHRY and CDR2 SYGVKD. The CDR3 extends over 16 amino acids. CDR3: CAISEFGQGAIREQYF. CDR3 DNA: TGTGCCATCAGTGAGTTCGGACAGGGGGCAATTCGGGAGCAGTACTTC.